The T cell receptor beta chain under discussion was sequenced for a study (TCRdb year 2016). Library method: RT-PCR. Instrument used: Illumina MiSeq. TCRdb ran its own pipeline on the public reads, namely fastp trimming at Q25 and MiXCR clone calling, and kept in-frame beta chains. Merged by CDR3 protein, the rows form single entries marked with the most common genes and DNA. The sample includes about 700,000 distinct CDR3 sequences, with 14% observed a single time. The ten largest clones add up to 3.6% of the sample. The CDR3, cysteine through phenylalanine, is 15 amino acids long. The read is trimmed to its CDR3 DNA, 45 bases read in frame from base 1. The CDR1 and CDR2 encoded by the germline V gene (reference sequence) are SGHAT and FQDESV. The junction carries 18 bases between V and J, which are trimmed by 5 bases and 7 bases respectively. As for this clonotype: It has no known antigen specificity. No clone much larger than this one lies a single base away; base qualities are absent.

The V gene is TRBV11-1 and the J gene is TRBJ2-1; the D segment may tentatively be TRBD1 or TRBD2, each giving 5 matched bases. Sequencing used memory CD4+ T cells from blood. The receptor's source is a female donor in good health, serving as a healthy control. The DNA is as follows: TGTGCCAGCAGCCCGCCTCCGGGACGCAAAAATGAGCAGTTCTTC. This sequence encodes CASSPPPGRKNEQFF.